This T cell receptor beta chain stems from a study of shared clonotypes between healthy human individuals. CDR1 LNHNV and CDR2 YYDKDF come from the germline V gene (reference sequence). This CDR3 region has 15 residues. V lost 0 bases to trimming and J lost 1 base, with 7 bases between them. Only in-frame clones appear in the TCRdb table, and some are missing; sequencing was by immunoSEQ multiplex PCR. There are over a million clones in the sample; about 84% occur only once, and more than 0.55% lies in the top ten. The origin of this receptor is a man aged 18 to 35 in good health. Some clones in this sample may be carry-over from other donors' samples. Source material: memory CD4+ T cells from PBMCs. Subset denoted: CD45RA-negative fraction. The rearrangement links TRBV15 to TRBJ1-3; no firm D call. CDR3 DNA: TGTGCCACCAGCAGAGATGGAGGTTCTGGAAACACCATATATTTT. It is translated as CATSRDGGSGNTIYF.